A single sample gave rise to the 13 T cell receptor beta chains below, sequenced in a study of identifying expanded T cells in peripheral blood. Measured with immunoSEQ multiplex PCR; TCRdb has only the in-frame clones, and not every one. The table includes 50,000 to 70,000 clones, 87% detected once. Sequencing used blood. These receptors were obtained from a person aged 18-70 years in good health.

The chain combines TRBV4-1 with TRBJ1-5; no clear D gene. The germline CDR1 and CDR2 sequences are MGHRA and YSYEKL. CDR3 length: 17 amino acids. The ends were cut back, 0 bases at V and 7 bases at J, with 19 bases in the middle. DNA for the CDR3: TGCGCCAGCAGCCAAGAACCGCAAACCCGGCTAATACAGCCCCAGCATTTT. It specifies CASSQEPQTRLIQPQHF.

The chain uses TRBV9 and TRBJ1-2, with 12 positions matching TRBD1. The CDR3 loop spans 17 amino acids. Trimming took 4 bases from V and 2 from J; bases not matched to a gene: 9. In germline, CDR1 is SGDLS, CDR2 YYNGEE. The CDR3 DNA sequence: TGTGCCAGCAGCCCCAGAACGGGACAGGGGGCAAACTATGGCTACACCTTC. Its translation is CASSPRTGQGANYGYTF.

The J gene is TRBJ2-2, the V gene TRBV29-1; D is uncertain. The CDR3 length is 11 residues. Trimming pared 8 bases from V and 7 bases from J, leaving 11 bases between. Germline lookup yields CDR1 SQVTM and CDR2 ANQGSEA. CDR3 sequence (DNA): TGCAGCTCCGCGGAATACGGGGAGCTGTTTTTT. The encoded protein is CSSAEYGELFF.

The CDR3 coding sequence is TGTGCCAGTAGTATAGGACAGAACACTGAAGCTTTCTTT. This encodes CASSIGQNTEAFF. The chain has TRBV19 and TRBJ1-1, with D hard to call. The CDR3 totals 13 residues. Trimming left V 1 base short and J 1 base short, with 4 bases between. Germline CDR1 reads LNHDA; CDR2 reads SQIVND (reference sequence).

This chain connects TRBV27 to TRBJ2-1; 9 bases map to TRBD1. The CDR3 length is 14 residues. With 4 bases clipped from V and 14 bases from J, the junction kept 12 bases outside the gene matches. Looked up from germline, CDR1 is MNHEY and CDR2 is SMNVEV (reference sequence). The CDR3 sequence is CASSSTLPGQGKFF. Here the CDR3 DNA reads TGTGCCAGCAGTTCAACCCTACCGGGACAGGGAAAGTTCTTC.

The CDR3 nucleotides are TGTGCCAGCAGCTTGTCAGGACAGGGGAACTATGGCTACACCTTC. This sequence encodes CASSLSGQGNYGYTF. The genes are TRBV5-4 and TRBJ1-2; 9 bases align to TRBD1. V lost 1 base to trimming and J lost 2 bases; unmatched junction nucleotides: 3. The CDR3 is 15 amino acids. Per the germline V gene, CDR1 is SGHNT and CDR2 is YYREEE (reference sequence). The whole variable domain, remainder taken from reference TRBV5-4 and TRBJ1-2, is ETGVTQSPTHLIKTRGQQVTLRCSSQSGHNTVSWYQQALGQGPQFIFQYYREEENGRGNFPPRFSGLQFPNYSSELNVNALELDDSALYLCASSLSGQGNYGYTFGSGTRLTVV.

Note on this clone: Other nucleotide sequences from this sample produce the same CDR3. The chain employs TRBV23-1 and TRBJ1-4, with D possibly TRBD1 on 5 matching bases. TRBV23-1 is placed among ORFs of uncertain function. This CDR3 is built from 14 residues. Deletions cut 2 bases from V and 6 bases from J, with 10 bases between. CDR3 sequence reads: CASSQQGGDEKLFF. CDR3 DNA sequence: TGCGCCAGCAGTCAACAGGGTGGAGATGAAAAACTGTTTTTT.

The V and J genes are TRBV19 and TRBJ1-2, with D unresolved. Deletions cut 10 bases from V and 0 bases from J, with 9 bases between. The CDR3 extends over 12 amino acids. Per the germline V gene, CDR1 is LNHDA and CDR2 is SQIVND (reference sequence). DNA of the CDR3: TGTGCCACGGAACTGACTAACTATGGCTACACCTTC. This sequence encodes CATELTNYGYTF.

The chain employs TRBV15 and TRBJ2-7; D may be TRBD1 or TRBD2 (5 bases each). The CDR3 sequence is 15 residues long. The V end was cut by 0 bases, the J end by 7 bases, with 16 bases between. Germline-derived CDR1 and CDR2 are LNHNV and YYDKDF (reference sequence). The CDR3 loop reads CATSRDGTGPWEQYF. CDR3 DNA sequence: TGTGCCACCAGCAGAGACGGGACCGGGCCGTGGGAGCAGTACTTC.

The V call is TRBV5-6, the J call TRBJ1-1; D is unclear. The CDR3 runs to 15 residues. The V gene lost 3 bases and the J gene lost 0 bases, with 12 bases spanning the gap. In germline, CDR1 is SGHDT, CDR2 YYEEEE. CDR3 sequence: CASSSRGVMNTEAFF. The CDR3 nucleotides are TGTGCCAGCAGCTCCCGTGGAGTGATGAACACTGAAGCTTTCTTT.

The rearrangement joins TRBV6-4 to TRBJ2-3, with D perhaps matching TRBD2 (5 bases). The V and J ends lost 5 bases and 1 base respectively, with 10 bases between them. Germline values: CDR1 MRHNA, CDR2 SNTAGT. The CDR3 is 14 residues long. In nucleotides, the CDR3 is TGTGCCAGCAGTTCGAACGGGGGCACAGATACGCAGTATTTT. Its translation is CASSSNGGTDTQYF.

This chain links TRBV6-1 with TRBJ2-1, with D possibly being TRBD1 or TRBD2 (5 bases each). Germline loops: CDR1 MNHNS, CDR2 SASEGT. The CDR3 is made up of 15 amino acids. The V end was cut by 3 bases, the J end by 2 bases, with 11 bases between. The CDR3 region has the DNA TGTGCCAGCAGTGATCGGGACGCAGCCTACAATGAGCAGTTCTTC. The encoded protein is CASSDRDAAYNEQFF.

Only one count was recorded for this clone. The rearrangement uses TRBV5-1 and TRBJ2-7; either TRBD1 or TRBD2 may fit D (5 bases each). CDR3 length equals 15 residues. Germline-derived CDR1 and CDR2 are SGHRS and YFSETQ. The V gene lost 5 bases and the J gene lost 7 bases, with 22 bases spanning the gap. This chain's CDR3 is CASSPRTVASGEQYF. Here the CDR3 DNA reads TGCGCCAGCAGTCCACGGACTGTTGCGTCAGGGGAGCAGTACTTC.